The clone carrying this T cell receptor (beta chain) was recorded only once. This sample is part of a study of blood T cell repertoires in COVID-19. About the study: Samples representing acute and convalescent COVID-19 were sourced from the United States, Italy and Spain. PBMCs, B-cell-depleted T cells, or T cells were the source of the cDNA or gDNA that made up the material.

Original data processing: Reference gene primer amplification gave estimated nucleated cell counts. Method: immunoSEQ multiplex PCR; TCRdb's copy keeps in-frame clones and lacks some. V and J calls and clone size are those listed in that table; D and trimming were worked out from the DNA. This table has roughly 290,000 clones, 80% to 90% appearing once. CDR1 is MDHEN, CDR2 SYDVKM, per germline. V lost 3 bases, J lost 2 bases, and 20 bases lay in between. This CDR3 contains 18 residues. The chain joins TRBV28 to TRBJ1-5; D gene uncertain. The specimen sequenced was PBMCs or T cells enriched from blood (not recorded which). This receptor was obtained from a woman between 25 and 40 years old who had recovered from COVID-19. In DNA, the CDR3 is TGTGCCAGCAGTTTTGAGCGGATTTTGTCTTTTCGCAATCAGCCCCAGCATTTT. As protein: CASSFERILSFRNQPQHF. Drawing the rest from reference TRBV28 and TRBJ1-5, the complete variable domain is DVKVTQSSRYLVKRTGEKVFLECVQDMDHENMFWYRQDPGLGLRLIYFSYDVKMKEKGDIPEGYSVSREKKERFSLILESASTNQTSMYLCASSFERILSFRNQPQHFGDGTRLSIL.